The present entry profiles one T cell receptor beta chain with its context. The data originate from a study of blood T cell repertoires in COVID-19. Whole-study context: The United States, Italy and Spain provided the acute and convalescent COVID-19 samples.

Using immunoSEQ multiplex PCR, the repertoire was profiled, and TCRdb retains in-frame clones only, with some absent. Here the sample spans about 330,000 clones, more than 90% being singletons. Participants were aged roughly 18 to 90 years, lived in 20 to 30 US areas, and enrolled virtually. Recovered Cohort 3 donors showed two negative PCRs, clearance, or symptom resolution. The sequence was collected from a woman aged 25 to 39 who had recovered from COVID-19. Sequencing was carried out using PBMCs or T cells enriched from blood (not recorded which).

The CDR3 DNA sequence: TGTGCCAGCAGCCACCGGGACATGAATTACGAGCAGTACTTC. Protein product: CASSHRDMNYEQYF. The rearrangement uses TRBV6-5 and TRBJ2-7, with D possibly being TRBD1 (6 bases). Germline V gene sequence: CDR1 MNHEY, CDR2 SVGAGI. V lost 6 bases, J lost 4 bases, and 16 bases lay in between. The CDR3 extends over 14 amino acids.